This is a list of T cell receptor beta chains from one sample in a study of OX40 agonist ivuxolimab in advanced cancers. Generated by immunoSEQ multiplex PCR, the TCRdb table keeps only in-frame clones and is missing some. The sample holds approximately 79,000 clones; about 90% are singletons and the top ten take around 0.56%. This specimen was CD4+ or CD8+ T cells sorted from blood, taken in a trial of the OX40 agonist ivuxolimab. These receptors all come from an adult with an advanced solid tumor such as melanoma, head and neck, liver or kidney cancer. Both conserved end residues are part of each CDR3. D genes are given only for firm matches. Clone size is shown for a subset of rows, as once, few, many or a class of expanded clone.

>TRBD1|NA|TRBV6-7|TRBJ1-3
CASIRTGGSRLSGNTIYF
TGTGCCAGCATTAGGACAGGTGGATCTAGGCTCTCTGGAAACACCATATATTTT
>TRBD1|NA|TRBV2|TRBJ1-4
CASSGQARGRDEKLFF
TGTGCCAGCAGTGGCCAGGCTAGGGGGCGCGATGAAAAACTGTTTTTT
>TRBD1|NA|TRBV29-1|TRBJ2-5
CSVRQGPETQYF
TGCAGCGTCAGACAGGGCCCGGAGACCCAGTACTTC
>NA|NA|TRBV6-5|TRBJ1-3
CASSRASGNTIYF
TGTGCCAGCAGTCGCGCCTCTGGAAACACCATATATTTT
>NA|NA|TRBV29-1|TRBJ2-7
CSVMGLSYEQYF
TGCAGCGTTATGGGACTTTCCTACGAGCAGTACTTC
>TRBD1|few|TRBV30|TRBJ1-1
CAWRVTGTNTEAFF
TGTGCCTGGAGGGTGACAGGGACTAACACTGAAGCTTTCTTT
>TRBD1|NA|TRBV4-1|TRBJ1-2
CASSHPQGVGYTF
TGCGCCAGCAGCCACCCACAGGGGGTAGGCTACACCTTC
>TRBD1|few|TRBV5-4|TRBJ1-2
CASSLGDSSDDYGYTF
TGTGCCAGCAGCTTGGGGGACAGCTCCGATGACTATGGCTACACCTTC
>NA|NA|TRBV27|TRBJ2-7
CASERLGPLREQYF
TGTGCCAGCGAGAGACTAGGACCTCTCCGCGAGCAGTACTTC
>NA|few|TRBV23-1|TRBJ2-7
CASSQSPGTSYEQYF
TGCGCCAGCAGTCAATCGCCAGGTACCTCCTACGAGCAGTACTTC